One and the same sample provided the 23 T cell receptor beta chains below, sequenced in a study of beta chain features in type 1 diabetes. What was sequenced were expressed TCRB transcripts, since all of the isolated RNA had been reverse transcribed. Profiling relied on immunoSEQ multiplex PCR, and the TCRdb table lists in-frame clones only, not all of them. The sample carries 310,000 or so clones, 8% to 13% recorded once. Input material: naive CD4+ T cells from blood. These receptors all stem from a woman aged 30 to 39 in good health.

The chain is built from TRBV6-1 and TRBJ2-1; D remains ambiguous. In germline, CDR1 is MNHNS, CDR2 SASEGT. V lost 5 bases, J lost 1 base, and 9 bases lay in between. This CDR3 has 14 amino acids. The CDR3 reads CASSQLRSYNEQFF. CDR3 DNA sequence: TGTGCCAGCAGTCAACTAAGATCCTACAATGAGCAGTTCTTC.

This clone was seen more than once but under ten times. This sequence joins TRBV7-2 and TRBJ2-7; D is possibly TRBD2 (6 bases). Germline values: CDR1 SGHTA, CDR2 FQGNSA. V was cut by 5 bases and J by 0 bases, with 17 bases left in between. The CDR3 runs to 16 residues. CDR3 nucleotides: TGTGCCAGCAGCGTCTCCGGGGGAGGTAGCTCCTACGAGCAGTACTTC. Protein product: CASSVSGGGSSYEQYF.

The CDR3 loop is CASSLGTSYGYTF. The DNA of the CDR3 is TGTGCCAGCAGCTTGGGGACATCCTATGGCTACACCTTC. The V gene is TRBV7-2, the J gene TRBJ1-2, with D possibly being TRBD1 (6 bases). V lost 3 bases and J 4 bases, leaving 9 bases between the germline ends. The germline V gene encodes CDR1 SGHTA and CDR2 FQGNSA. The CDR3 has 13 residues.

Written as DNA, the CDR3 is TGTGCCAGCTCACAAATCCCAAGAAGTTCGGGGAATGAGCAGTTCTTC. Translation: CASSQIPRSSGNEQFF. The J gene is TRBJ2-1, the V gene TRBV18; tentative D call: TRBD2 (5 bases). The CDR3 sequence is 16 residues long. CDR1 and CDR2 (germline): KGHSH, LQKENI. The ends were cut back, 4 bases at V and 7 bases at J, with 20 bases in the middle.

This clone turned up a few times. This rearrangement joins TRBV25-1 to TRBJ2-3; D is unresolved. Germline lookup yields CDR1 MGHDK and CDR2 SYGVNS. The CDR3 has 12 residues. Trimming cost V 4 bases and J 3 bases, with 5 bases left between them. The CDR3 DNA is TGTGCCAGCAGTGCCACTACAGATACGCAGTATTTT. It specifies CASSATTDTQYF.

This clone was seen a few times. The rearrangement uses TRBV9 and TRBJ2-7, with 9 bases identical to TRBD2. The junction had 9 bases not matched to a gene; V was cut back by 4 bases and J by 1 base. Germline V gene lookup returns CDR1 SGDLS and CDR2 YYNGEE. The CDR3 consists of 16 residues. The CDR3 is CASSPNLAGGSYEQYF. CDR3 sequence (DNA): TGTGCCAGCAGCCCTAACCTTGCGGGAGGGTCCTACGAGCAGTACTTC.

There are a few counts of this clone. J is TRBJ2-1 and V is TRBV7-9; 12 bases are shared with TRBD2. The V and J ends lost 5 bases and 4 bases, in that order; junction bases with no gene match: 9. This CDR3 contains 17 residues. Germline loops: CDR1 SEHNR, CDR2 FQNEAQ (reference sequence). The CDR3 DNA sequence: TGTGCCAGCAGCGATTGGACTAGCGGGAAGATTTACAATGAGCAGTTCTTC. It codes for CASSDWTSGKIYNEQFF.

The chain couples TRBV7-6 to TRBJ2-3; D is unclear. From germline, CDR1 is SGHVS and CDR2 FNYEAQ. V was trimmed by 4 bases and J by 6 bases, leaving 5 bases between them. The CDR3 length is 11 residues. CDR3 in DNA: TGTGCCAGCAGCTCCCGGGATACGCAGTATTTT. This codes for CASSSRDTQYF.

The chain joins TRBV7-8 to TRBJ2-1; a possible D gene is TRBD1 (5 bases). The V and J ends lost 5 bases and 5 bases respectively, with 19 bases between them. Germline assignment: CDR1 SGHVS and CDR2 FQNEAQ. This CDR3 has 16 amino acids. CDR3 sequence (DNA): TGTGCCAGCAGCCCCAGCGCGGTAGGGGCCCACAATGAGCAGTTCTTC. It yields the protein CASSPSAVGAHNEQFF.

There are a few counts of this clone. The V gene is TRBV19, the J gene TRBJ2-1, with D hard to call. CDR3 length: 14 amino acids. V was clipped by 7 bases and J by 10 bases, with 20 bases between them. CDR1 and CDR2 (germline): LNHDA, SQIVND (reference sequence). CDR3 sequence: CASKSSGSLQEQFF. In DNA, the CDR3 is TGTGCCAGTAAATCTTCGGGTAGCTTGCAAGAGCAGTTCTTC.

The chain has TRBV28 and TRBJ1-5; D unresolved. Germline-derived CDR1 and CDR2 are MDHEN and SYDVKM. Trimming stripped 7 bases from V and 3 bases from J, with 7 bases between. The CDR3 totals 12 residues. The CDR3 sequence: CASKQANQPQHF. The CDR3 nucleotides read TGTGCCAGCAAGCAGGCCAATCAGCCCCAGCATTTT.

V usage is TRBV27 and J usage is TRBJ1-2, with TRBD1 as a possible D gene (6 bases). The CDR3 spans 13 residues. Trimming removed 3 bases at V and 4 bases at J, with 9 bases between. Germline V CDR1 and CDR2: MNHEY, SMNVEV (reference sequence). The DNA for the CDR3 is TGTGCCAGCAGTTTTACAGGGAGCTATGGCTACACCTTC. Translating it yields CASSFTGSYGYTF.

This clone occurred a few times. The chain employs TRBV19 and TRBJ2-1; 13 positions match TRBD2. The CDR3 is made up of 20 amino acids. Per the germline V gene, CDR1 is LNHDA and CDR2 is SQIVND (reference sequence). The J segment lost 7 bases and the V segment lost 3 bases, leaving 18 bases of the junction unmatched. The CDR3 nucleotides read TGTGCCAGTAGTATGATAGGCCTCTCGTCAACTAGCGGGAGGGCGAATGAGCAGTTCTTC. This codes for CASSMIGLSSTSGRANEQFF.

A few counts support this clone. The rearrangement uses TRBV4-2 and TRBJ2-1; 11 bases fit TRBD2. CDR3 length: 16 residues. With V trimmed by 5 bases and J by 7 bases, 10 bases remained unmatched. Germline loops: CDR1 LGHNA, CDR2 YNFKEQ. CDR3 amino acids: CASSGLLAGVRNEQFF. The CDR3 DNA sequence: TGTGCCAGCAGCGGATTACTAGCGGGAGTTAGAAATGAGCAGTTCTTC.

In this sample, this clone turned up a few times. The chain recombines TRBV2 with TRBJ2-1, with 9 bases that match TRBD2. V shed 3 bases and J 15 bases; nucleotides not matched to a gene: 3. CDR3 size: 11 residues. Germline CDR1 SNHLY, CDR2 FYNNEI. CDR3 DNA sequence: TGTGCCAGCAGTGAGGGGCGGGAGGGGTTCTTC. Translating it yields CASSEGREGFF.

This clone has more than one count but fewer than ten. The V call is TRBV9, the J call TRBJ2-1; tentatively, D is TRBD2 (6 bases). CDR3 length equals 14 residues. Germline-derived CDR1 and CDR2 are SGDLS and YYNGEE. V lost 1 base and J lost 6, with 11 bases in between. This CDR3 reads CASSVSSGLNEQFF. DNA for the CDR3: TGTGCCAGCAGCGTATCCAGCGGGCTCAATGAGCAGTTCTTC.

J is TRBJ2-2 and V is TRBV18, with 7 bases matching TRBD1. J lost 7 bases, V lost 0 bases, and 5 bases had no gene match. Germline V CDR1 and CDR2: KGHSH, LQKENI. This CDR3 contains 15 residues. The CDR3 region is CASSPPGQSGGELFF. In DNA form, the CDR3 reads TGTGCCAGCTCACCACCGGGACAGAGTGGCGGGGAGCTGTTTTTT. The variable domain in full, completed from reference TRBV18 and TRBJ2-2, reads NAGVMQNPRHLVRRRGQEARLRCSPMKGHSHVYWYRQLPEEGLKFMVYLQKENIIDESGMPKERFSAEFPKEGPSILRIQQVVRGDSAAYFCASSPPGQSGGELFFGEGSRLTVL.

This sequence joins TRBV9 and TRBJ2-2, with a tentative D call TRBD2 (6 bases). CDR1 and CDR2 (germline): SGDLS, YYNGEE. The CDR3 runs to 15 residues. The V end was cut by 4 bases, the J end by 4 bases, with 14 bases between. CDR3 protein: CASSLAGSGTGELFF. CDR3 sequence (DNA): TGTGCCAGCAGCCTTGCGGGGTCGGGCACCGGGGAGCTGTTTTTT.

The chain couples TRBV5-1 to TRBJ2-3; unclear D gene. The V end was cut by 1 base, the J end by 3 bases, with 9 bases between. CDR3 length equals 14 residues. Germline V gene data show CDR1 as SGHRS and CDR2 as YFSETQ. The CDR3 loop reads CASSLRGRTDTQYF. The CDR3, as DNA: TGCGCCAGCAGCTTGCGAGGTCGAACAGATACGCAGTATTTT.

This chain joins TRBV14 and TRBJ2-1, with D maybe TRBD1 (5 bases). CDR1 is SGHDN, CDR2 FVKESK, per germline. The CDR3 runs to 13 residues. V was pared by 1 base and J by 4 bases, with 5 bases between. The CDR3 DNA reads as TGTGCCAGCAGCCAAGGACAGTACAATGAGCAGTTCTTC. Translated, it gives CASSQGQYNEQFF.

The chain carries TRBV6-5 and TRBJ2-3, with D hard to call. The germline gives CDR1 MNHEY, CDR2 SVGAGI. CDR3 length: 11 amino acids. The ends were cut back, 7 bases at V and 4 bases at J, with 6 bases in the middle. Here the CDR3 reads CASNYADTQYF. For the CDR3, the DNA is TGTGCCAGCAACTACGCAGATACGCAGTATTTT.

Comment on this clone: This sample includes further DNA sequences coding for the same CDR3. This chain connects TRBV18 to TRBJ1-1; a weak D match, TRBD1 (6 bases). Looked up from germline, CDR1 is KGHSH and CDR2 is LQKENI. V was clipped by 3 bases and J by 4 bases, with 12 bases between them. The CDR3 covers 14 residues. The CDR3 protein is CASSPGATGTEAFF. Here the CDR3 DNA reads TGTGCCAGCTCACCGGGGGCCACGGGCACTGAAGCTTTCTTT.

V and J are TRBV5-1 and TRBJ2-7; 10 bases are a match to TRBD2. CDR1 is SGHRS, CDR2 YFSETQ, per germline. This CDR3 has 13 amino acids. Trimming took 5 bases from V and 1 from J; bases not matched to a gene: 0. The CDR3 nucleotides are TGCGCCAGCAGACTAGCGGGATCCTACGAGCAGTACTTC. Residues: CASRLAGSYEQYF.